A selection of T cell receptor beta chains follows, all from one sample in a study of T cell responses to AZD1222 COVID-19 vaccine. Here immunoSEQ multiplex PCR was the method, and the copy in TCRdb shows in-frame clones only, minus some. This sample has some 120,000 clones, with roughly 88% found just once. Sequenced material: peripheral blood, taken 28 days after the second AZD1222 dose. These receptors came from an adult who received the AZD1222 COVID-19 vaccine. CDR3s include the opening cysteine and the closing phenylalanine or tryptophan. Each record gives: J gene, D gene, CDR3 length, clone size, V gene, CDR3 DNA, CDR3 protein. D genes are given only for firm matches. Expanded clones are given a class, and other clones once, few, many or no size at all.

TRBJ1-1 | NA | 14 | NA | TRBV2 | TGTGCCAGCAGTCAGACAGTCATGAACACTGAAGCTTTCTTT | CASSQTVMNTEAFF
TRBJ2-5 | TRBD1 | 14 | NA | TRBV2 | TGTGCCAACCCCGGACAGGGGGCTTTGGAGACCCAGTACTTC | CANPGQGALETQYF
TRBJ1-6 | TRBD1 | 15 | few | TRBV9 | TGTGCCAGCAGCGCCGGACAGGGGGGGAATTCACCCCTCCACTTT | CASSAGQGGNSPLHF
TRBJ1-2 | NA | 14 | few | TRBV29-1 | TGCAGCGTTGAAGAGGATGAGGGTATCTATGGCTACACCTTC | CSVEEDEGIYGYTF
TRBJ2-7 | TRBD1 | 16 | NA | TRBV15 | TGTGCCACCAGCAGACCGGGACAGGGGGCGCGGGGCGAGCAGTACTTC | CATSRPGQGARGEQYF
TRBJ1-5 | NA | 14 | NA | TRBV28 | TGTGCCAGCAGTTTGGGAGGGTTGGGTCAGCCCCAGCATTTT | CASSLGGLGQPQHF
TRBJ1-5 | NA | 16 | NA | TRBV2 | TGTGCCAGCAGTGGATCAAGGACAGCTAGCAATCAGCCCCAGCATTTT | CASSGSRTASNQPQHF
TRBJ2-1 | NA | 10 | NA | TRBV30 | TGTGCCTGGAGTGTACTTGAGCAGTTCTTC | CAWSVLEQFF
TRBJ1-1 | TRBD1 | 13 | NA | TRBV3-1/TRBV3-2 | TGTGCCAGCAGCCGGGGGACAGGGCCTGAAGCTTTCTTT | CASSRGTGPEAFF
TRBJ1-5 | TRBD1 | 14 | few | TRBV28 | TGTGCCAGCAGTCCCCCGACAGGGAATCAGCCCCAGCATTTT | CASSPPTGNQPQHF
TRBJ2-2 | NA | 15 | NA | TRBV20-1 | TGCAGTGCTAGTCCGATAACTGGCCGCACCGGGGAGCTGTTTTTT | CSASPITGRTGELFF
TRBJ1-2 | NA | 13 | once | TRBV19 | TGTGCCAGTTTCTACGGACGGGACTATGGCTACACCTTC | CASFYGRDYGYTF
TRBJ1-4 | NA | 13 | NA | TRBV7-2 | TGTGCCAGCAGCCGGGGGGCGGATGAAAAACTGTTTTTT | CASSRGADEKLFF
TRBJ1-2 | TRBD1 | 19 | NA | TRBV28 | TGTGCCAGCAGCCCCTCTCTAGGACTCCGGGACAGAACTAACTATGGCTACACCTTC | CASSPSLGLRDRTNYGYTF
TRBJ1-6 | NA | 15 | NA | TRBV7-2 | TGTGCCAGCAGCTTACTTAGGGGAGGAAATTCACCCCTCCACTTT | CASSLLRGGNSPLHF
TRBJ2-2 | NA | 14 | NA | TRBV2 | TGTGCCAGCAGTGTGAAGGGTAACACCGGGGAGCTGTTTTTT | CASSVKGNTGELFF
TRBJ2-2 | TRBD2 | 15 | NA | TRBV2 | TGTGCCAGCTCCCCCAGCGGGGGGAACACCGGGGAGCTGTTTTTT | CASSPSGGNTGELFF
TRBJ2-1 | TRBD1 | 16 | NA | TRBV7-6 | TGTGCCAGCAGCTTCGAACCCGGGACAGGTCTGAATGAGCAGTTCTTC | CASSFEPGTGLNEQFF
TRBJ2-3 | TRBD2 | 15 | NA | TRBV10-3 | TGTGCCATCGGGGGGACTAGCGGACCCCCAGATACGCAGTATTTT | CAIGGTSGPPDTQYF
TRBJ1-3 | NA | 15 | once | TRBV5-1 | TGCGCCAGCAGCTCAGCTACAGGGCCCGGAAACACCATATATTTT | CASSSATGPGNTIYF
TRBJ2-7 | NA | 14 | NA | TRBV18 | TGTGCCAGCTCACCCACAGACAAGACCTACGAGCAGTACTTC | CASSPTDKTYEQYF
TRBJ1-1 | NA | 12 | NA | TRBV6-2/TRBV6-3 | TGTGCCAGCAGCAGGGGGAACACTGAAGCTTTCTTT | CASSRGNTEAFF
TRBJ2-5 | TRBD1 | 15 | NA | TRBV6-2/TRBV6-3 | TGTGCCAGCAGTACCGGGACAGGGAGGATAGAGACCCAGTACTTC | CASSTGTGRIETQYF
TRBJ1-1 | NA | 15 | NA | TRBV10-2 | TGCGCCAGCAGAACCCTACGGCGTCCTAACACTGAAGCTTTCTTT | CASRTLRRPNTEAFF
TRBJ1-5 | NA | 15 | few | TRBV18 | TGTGCCAGCTCACAGTGGGCCCCTAGCAATCAGCCCCAGCATTTT | CASSQWAPSNQPQHF
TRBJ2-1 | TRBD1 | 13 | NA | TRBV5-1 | TGCGCCAGCAGCCTGGACAGGGGTAATGAGCAGTTCTTC | CASSLDRGNEQFF
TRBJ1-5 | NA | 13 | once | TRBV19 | TGTGCCAGTAGTAAGACAGGAAGTCAGCCCCAGCATTTT | CASSKTGSQPQHF
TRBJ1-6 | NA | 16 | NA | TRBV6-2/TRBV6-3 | TGTGCCAGCAGTTACGCATCGACAGGTCGAAATTCACCCCTCCACTTT | CASSYASTGRNSPLHF
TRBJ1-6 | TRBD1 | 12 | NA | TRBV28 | TGTGCCAGCAGTTCGACAGGGAGGACCCTCCACTTT | CASSSTGRTLHF
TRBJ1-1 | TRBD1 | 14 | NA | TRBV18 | TGTGCCAGCTCACCCCGACAGGGAAACACTGAAGCTTTCTTT | CASSPRQGNTEAFF
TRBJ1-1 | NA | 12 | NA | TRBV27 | TGTGCCAGCAGTGCCGGGACGGTTGAAGCTTTCTTT | CASSAGTVEAFF
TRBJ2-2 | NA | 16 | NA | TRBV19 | TGTGCCAGTAGTCCGACACGGACTGCGAACACCGGGGAGCTGTTTTTT | CASSPTRTANTGELFF
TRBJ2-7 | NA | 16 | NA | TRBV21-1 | TGTGCCAGCAGCAAAGAGCCAGGGGACTTTTCCTACGAGCAGTACTTC | CASSKEPGDFSYEQYF
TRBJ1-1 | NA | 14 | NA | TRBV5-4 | TGTGCCAGCAGCTCCGCCGTTCGTTCGGCTGAAGCTTTCTTT | CASSSAVRSAEAFF
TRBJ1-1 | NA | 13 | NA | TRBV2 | TGTGCCAGTGAAAGAGAGGGAAACACTGAAGCTTTCTTT | CASEREGNTEAFF
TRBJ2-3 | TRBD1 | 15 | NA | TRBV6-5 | TGTGCCAGCAGCTATAGACAGGGGATCACAGATACGCAGTATTTT | CASSYRQGITDTQYF
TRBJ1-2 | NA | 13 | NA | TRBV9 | TGTGCCAGCAGCGTAATGGGGTCCTATGGCTACACCTTC | CASSVMGSYGYTF
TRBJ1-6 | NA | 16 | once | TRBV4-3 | TGCGCCAGCAGCCAAGCCGCAGGGGCCAATAATTCACCCCTCCACTTT | CASSQAAGANNSPLHF
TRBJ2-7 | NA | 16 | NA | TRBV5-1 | TGCGCCAGCAGCTCGTCGACCGGGACCCTCTCCTACGAGCAGTACTTC | CASSSSTGTLSYEQYF
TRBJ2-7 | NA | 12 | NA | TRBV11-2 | TGTGCCAGCAGCCGCGGCGACTACGAGCAGTACTTC | CASSRGDYEQYF
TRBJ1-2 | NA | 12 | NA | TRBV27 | TGTGCCAGCCGAACCCAGGGGAGTGGCTACACCTTC | CASRTQGSGYTF
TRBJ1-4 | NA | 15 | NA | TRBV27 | TGTGCCAGCAGTTTATTCTGGGGGCCGTGGGAAAAACTGTTTTTT | CASSLFWGPWEKLFF
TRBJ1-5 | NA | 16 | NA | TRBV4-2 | TGTGCCAGCAGCCAAGAAGGAGGGCTTAGCAATCAGCCCCAGCATTTT | CASSQEGGLSNQPQHF
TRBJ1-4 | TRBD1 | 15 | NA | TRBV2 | TGTGCCAGCTTGACAGGGGGCGCCTTTGGAGAAAAACTGTTTTTT | CASLTGGAFGEKLFF
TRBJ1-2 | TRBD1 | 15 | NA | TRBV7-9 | TGTGCCAGCAGCTTAGGTGCAGGGGGGAAAGATGGCTACACCTTC | CASSLGAGGKDGYTF
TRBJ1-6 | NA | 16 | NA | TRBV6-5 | TGTGCCAGCAGTTACACTTCCCCAGGTGAAGGTTCACCCCTCCACTTT | CASSYTSPGEGSPLHF
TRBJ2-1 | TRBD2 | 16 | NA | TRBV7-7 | TGTGCTAGCAGCCCACACGTGGAGCGGGGGGCGAATGAGCAGTTCTTC | CASSPHVERGANEQFF
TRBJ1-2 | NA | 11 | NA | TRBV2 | TGTGCCAGCCTCTTAAGGGGGTCGTGGACCTTC | CASLLRGSWTF
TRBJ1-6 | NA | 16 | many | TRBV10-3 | TGTGCCATCAGTGGGGTGTGGGGATACTATAATTCACCCCTCCACTTT | CAISGVWGYYNSPLHF
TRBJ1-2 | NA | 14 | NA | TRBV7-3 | TGTGCCAGCAAGAGGACACCCGATAGTGGTGGCTACACCTTC | CASKRTPDSGGYTF
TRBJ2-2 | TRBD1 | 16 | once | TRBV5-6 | TGTGCCAGCAGCACCGACAGGGCAATCCTCACCGGGGAGCTGTTTTTT | CASSTDRAILTGELFF
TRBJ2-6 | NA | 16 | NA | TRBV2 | TGTGCCAGCAGTGAAGCCCCGGGGACTGGGGCCAACGTCCTGACTTTC | CASSEAPGTGANVLTF
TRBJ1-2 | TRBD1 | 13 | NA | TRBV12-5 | TGTGCTAGTGGCTATGGGACAGACGCCGGCTACACCTTC | CASGYGTDAGYTF
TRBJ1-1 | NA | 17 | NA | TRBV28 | TGTGCCAGCAGTTCCCAAGGGCCCGCGAGACTGAACACTGAAGCTTTCTTT | CASSSQGPARLNTEAFF
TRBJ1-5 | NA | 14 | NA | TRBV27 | TGTGCCAGCAGCCTCACAGGGTCCAATCAGCCCCAGCATTTT | CASSLTGSNQPQHF
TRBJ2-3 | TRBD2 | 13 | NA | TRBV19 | TGTGCCAGTACCCCCGGGGGGGCCGGTACGCAGTATTTT | CASTPGGAGTQYF
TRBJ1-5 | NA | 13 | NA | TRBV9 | TGTGCCAGCAGCGTCACCCCTGGTCAGCCCCAGCATTTT | CASSVTPGQPQHF
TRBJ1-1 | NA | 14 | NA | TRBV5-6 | TGTGCCAGCAGCTTGGGGGGCTTGAACACTGAAGCTTTCTTT | CASSLGGLNTEAFF